These 8 T cell receptor beta chains were all obtained from the same sample, sequenced in a study of long-term antiretroviral therapy in people with HIV. The run of the v3.0 immunoSEQ assay was at survey level. Method: immunoSEQ multiplex PCR; TCRdb's copy keeps in-frame clones and lacks some. The data contain some 26,000 clones, less than 80% of them singletons. The sample in question was unsorted PBMCs, obtained 1.1 years before starting antiretroviral therapy. The receptors derive from a woman aged 40 to 50 with HIV.

The rearrangement uses TRBV6-1 and TRBJ2-7; D gene uncertain. Germline CDR1 reads MNHNS; CDR2 reads SASEGT. Trimming removed 6 bases at V and 4 bases at J, with 13 bases between. There are 13 residues in the CDR3. CDR3 bases: TGTGCCAGCAGCGTTCCTTTCTATTACGAGCAGTACTTC. This gives the protein CASSVPFYYEQYF.

The chain uses TRBV11-2 and TRBJ2-5; 7 bases agree with TRBD2. CDR1 is SGHAT, CDR2 FQNNGV, per germline. The CDR3 has 15 amino acids. V dropped 1 base and J dropped 2; count of bases not matched to a gene: 4. CDR3 sequence reads: CASSLGVGGQETQYF. The DNA of the CDR3 is TGTGCCAGCAGCTTAGGCGTCGGGGGGCAAGAGACCCAGTACTTC. Looking up the rest from reference TRBV11-2 and TRBJ2-5 gives the full variable domain: EAGVAQSPRYKIIEKRQSVAFWCNPISGHATLYWYQQILGQGPKLLIQFQNNGVVDDSQLPKDRFSAERLKGVDSTLKIQPAKLEDSAVYLCASSLGVGGQETQYFGPGTRLLVL.

This clone was detected a few times. The chain joins TRBV11-3 to TRBJ2-7, with D uncertain. From germline, CDR1 is SGHNT and CDR2 YENEEA. CDR3 length: 14 residues. V lost 5 bases to trimming and J lost 2 bases, with 13 bases between them. This CDR3 reads CASSPREWPYEQYF. The DNA for the CDR3 is TGTGCCAGCAGCCCTCGTGAGTGGCCCTACGAGCAGTACTTC. The entire variable domain, with the rest obtained from reference TRBV11-3 and TRBJ2-7, is as follows: EAGVVQSPRYKIIEKKQPVAFWCNPISGHNTLYWYLQNLGQGPELLIRYENEEAVDDSQLPKDRFSAERLKGVDSTLKIQPAELGDSAVYLCASSPREWPYEQYFGPGTRLTVT.

The V and J genes are TRBV29-1 and TRBJ2-1; 10 nucleotides line up with TRBD2. The CDR3 has 14 residues. Per germline, CDR1 SQVTM and CDR2 ANQGSEA. The V and J ends lost 7 bases and 7 bases, in that order; junction bases with no gene match: 10. The CDR3 DNA follows: TGCAGCGCCCGAGGGATAGCGGGAGGAAATGAGCAGTTCTTC. This sequence encodes CSARGIAGGNEQFF.

V gene TRBV5-1 combines with J gene TRBJ2-1; D unresolved. V was trimmed by 2 bases and J by 8 bases, leaving 8 bases between them. This CDR3 contains 12 residues. Germline CDR1 reads SGHRS; CDR2 reads YFSETQ. CDR3 amino acids: CASSLTVDEQFF. The CDR3 bases are TGCGCCAGCAGCTTAACAGTGGATGAGCAGTTCTTC. Supplemented by reference TRBV5-1 and TRBJ2-1, the full variable domain reads KAGVTQTPRYLIKTRGQQVTLSCSPISGHRSVSWYQQTPGQGLQFLFEYFSETQRNKGNFPGRFSGRQFSNSRSEMNVSTLELGDSALYLCASSLTVDEQFFGPGTRLTVL.

V and J are TRBV5-6 and TRBJ2-3, with 7 bases lining up with TRBD1. The germline CDR1 and CDR2 sequences are SGHDT and YYEEEE. V was clipped by 1 base and J by 2 bases; unmatched bases: 10. The CDR3 has 17 amino acids. CDR3 loop: CASSLLTGIGTTDTQYF. DNA of the CDR3: TGTGCCAGCAGCTTGTTGACAGGGATAGGGACCACAGATACGCAGTATTTT. The variable domain in full, with the rest retrieved from reference TRBV5-6 and TRBJ2-3, is DAGVTQSPTHLIKTRGQQVTLRCSPKSGHDTVSWYQQALGQGPQFIFQYYEEEERQRGNFPDRFSGHQFPNYSSELNVNALLLGDSALYLCASSLLTGIGTTDTQYFGPGTRLTVL.

There are a few counts of this clone. The V gene is TRBV5-1, the J gene TRBJ1-3; D is ambiguous. V shed 4 bases and J shed 2 bases, with 10 bases lying between them. This CDR3 is built from 14 residues. Germline V gene data show CDR1 as SGHRS and CDR2 as YFSETQ. CDR3 DNA: TGCGCCAGCAGCCGAGACACCGCTGGAAACACCATATATTTT. It specifies CASSRDTAGNTIYF.

The V gene is TRBV6-1, the J gene TRBJ1-1; perhaps TRBD1 as D (5 bases). Germline lookup yields CDR1 MNHNS and CDR2 SASEGT. V was shortened by 10 bases and J by 0 bases, with 15 bases between the two germline ends. The CDR3 has 14 residues. The CDR3 DNA reads TGTGCCACCTCTCTAGAGGGGTTGAACACTGAAGCTTTCTTT. Its protein is CATSLEGLNTEAFF.